This T cell receptor (beta chain) was identified in a study of human T cells and chemical hapten exposure. Individual cDNA molecules in this library carried unique molecular identifiers. TCRdb independently ran MiXCR on the RACE reads; one entry per CDR3 protein. The table records approximately 90,000 distinct CDR3 sequences, around 12% of them present only once. The time point: patch test 1, 2 weeks after DPC sensitization. The treatment denotes: therapeutic diphenylcyclopropenone sensitization with weekly scalp DPC. Each donor was an alopecia patient between 18 and 70 years of age who qualified for DPC. This clonotype has just a few counts. The sequencing here drew on whole blood, taken in connection with sensitization to the hapten diphenylcyclopropenone (DPC). This TCR came from a woman in her thirties or forties with alopecia areata. Some clones in this sample may be carry-over from other donors' samples.

The CDR3 spells CASSLAGVHAGTYEQYF. The CDR3 DNA is TGTGCCAGCAGTTTAGCGGGAGTACACGCGGGTACCTACGAGCAGTACTTC. V is TRBV28 and J is TRBJ2-7, with 7 nucleotides matching TRBD2. The V gene end was trimmed by 2 bases and the J gene end by 2 bases; junction bases not matched to a gene: 12. The CDR3 loop spans 17 amino acids. From germline, CDR1 is MDHEN and CDR2 SYDVKM.